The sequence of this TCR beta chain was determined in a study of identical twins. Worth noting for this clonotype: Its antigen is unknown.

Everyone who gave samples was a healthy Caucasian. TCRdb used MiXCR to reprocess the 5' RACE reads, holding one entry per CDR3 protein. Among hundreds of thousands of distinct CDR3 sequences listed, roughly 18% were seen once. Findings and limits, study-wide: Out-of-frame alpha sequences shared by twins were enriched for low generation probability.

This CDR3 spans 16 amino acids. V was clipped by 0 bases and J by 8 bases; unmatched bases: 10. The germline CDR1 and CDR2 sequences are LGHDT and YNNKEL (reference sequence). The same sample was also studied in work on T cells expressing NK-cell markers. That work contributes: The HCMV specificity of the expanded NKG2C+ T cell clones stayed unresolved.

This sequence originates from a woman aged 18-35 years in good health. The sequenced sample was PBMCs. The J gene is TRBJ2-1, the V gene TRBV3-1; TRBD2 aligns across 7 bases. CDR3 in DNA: TGTGCCAGCAGCCAAGAGCCCGGGGGGAGGTACGATGAGCAGTTCTTC. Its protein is CASSQEPGGRYDEQFF.